The entry below gives a single T cell receptor (beta chain) sequence along with its context. Its target is unknown. These data come from a study of blood T cells in healthy people across ages. Notes on the study in general: Conclusively comparing naive with antigen-experienced cells was impossible with unsorted PBMCs.

The donors, aged about 6 to 95, were healthy Caucasians from Russia. CDR3 length: 14 residues. Germline loops: CDR1 MNHEY, CDR2 SMNVEV (reference sequence). Trimming removed 5 bases at V and 7 bases at J, with 17 bases between. Primed by a sample-barcoded 5' primer and a J-beta primer mix, a second PCR proceeded for about 6 to 11 cycles. Every single cDNA molecule received a tag from a template-switch adaptor with 12 random nucleotides. TCRdb independently ran MiXCR on the 5' RACE reads; one entry per CDR3 protein. The sample has hundreds of thousands of distinct CDR3 sequences, more than 55% seen once.

This clonotype was obtained from a man between 40 and 49 years old in good health. Sequenced sample: blood. The chain uses TRBV27 and TRBJ1-2; D is uncertain. CDR3 loop: CASSAANDEVGYTF. The CDR3 DNA reads as TGTGCCAGCAGTGCCGCCAACGATGAGGTTGGCTACACCTTC.